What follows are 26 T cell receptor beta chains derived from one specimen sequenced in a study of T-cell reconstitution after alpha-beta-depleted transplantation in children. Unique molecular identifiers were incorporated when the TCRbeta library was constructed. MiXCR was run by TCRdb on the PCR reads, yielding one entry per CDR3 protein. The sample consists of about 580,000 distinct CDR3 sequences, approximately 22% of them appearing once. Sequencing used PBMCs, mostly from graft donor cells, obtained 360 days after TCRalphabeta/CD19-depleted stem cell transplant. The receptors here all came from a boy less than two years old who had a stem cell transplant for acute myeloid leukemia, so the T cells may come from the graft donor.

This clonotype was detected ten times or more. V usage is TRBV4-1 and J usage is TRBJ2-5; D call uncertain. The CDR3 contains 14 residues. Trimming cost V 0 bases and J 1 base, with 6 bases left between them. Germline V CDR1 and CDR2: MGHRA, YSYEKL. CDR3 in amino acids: CASSQDRIQETQYF. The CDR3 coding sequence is TGCGCCAGCAGCCAAGATCGAATCCAAGAGACCCAGTACTTC.

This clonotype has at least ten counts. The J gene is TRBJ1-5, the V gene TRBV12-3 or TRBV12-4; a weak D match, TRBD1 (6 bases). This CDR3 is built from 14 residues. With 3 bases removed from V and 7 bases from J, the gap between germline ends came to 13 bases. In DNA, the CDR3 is TGTGCCAGCAGTTTGCCCCCAGGGGAGCAGCCCCAGCATTTT. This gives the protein CASSLPPGEQPQHF.

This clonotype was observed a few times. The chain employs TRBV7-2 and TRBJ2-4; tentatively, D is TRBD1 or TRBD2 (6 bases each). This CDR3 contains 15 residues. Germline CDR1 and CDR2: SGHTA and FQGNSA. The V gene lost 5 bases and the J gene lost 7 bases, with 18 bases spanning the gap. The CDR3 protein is CASSPTRGRGNIQYF. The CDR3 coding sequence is TGTGCCAGCAGCCCCACACGGGGGCGAGGCAACATTCAGTACTTC.

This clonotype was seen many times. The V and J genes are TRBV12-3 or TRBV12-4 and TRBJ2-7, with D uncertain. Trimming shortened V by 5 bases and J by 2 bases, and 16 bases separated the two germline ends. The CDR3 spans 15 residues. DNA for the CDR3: TGTGCCAGCAGTCCCTTTTTAACGCCCACCTACGAGCAGTACTTC. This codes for CASSPFLTPTYEQYF.

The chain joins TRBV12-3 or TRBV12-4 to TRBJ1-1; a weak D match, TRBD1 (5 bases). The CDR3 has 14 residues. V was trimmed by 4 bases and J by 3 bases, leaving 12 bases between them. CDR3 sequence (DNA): TGTGCCAGCAGTTGGGGCAGGGCCGACACTGAAGCTTTCTTT. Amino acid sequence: CASSWGRADTEAFF.

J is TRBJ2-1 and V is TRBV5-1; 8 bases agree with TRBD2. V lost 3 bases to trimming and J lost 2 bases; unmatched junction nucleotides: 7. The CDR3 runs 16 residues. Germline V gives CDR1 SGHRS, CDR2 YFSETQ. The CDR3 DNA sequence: TGCGCCAGCAGCTGGTTGACTAGCGATCCCTACAATGAGCAGTTCTTC. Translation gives CASSWLTSDPYNEQFF.

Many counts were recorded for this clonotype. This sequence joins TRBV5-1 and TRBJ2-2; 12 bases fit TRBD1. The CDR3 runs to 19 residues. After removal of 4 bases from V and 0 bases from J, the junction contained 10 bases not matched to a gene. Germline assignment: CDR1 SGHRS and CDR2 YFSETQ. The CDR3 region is CASSRTPGQGASNTGELFF. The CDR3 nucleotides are TGCGCCAGCAGCCGAACCCCGGGACAGGGGGCTTCGAACACCGGGGAGCTGTTTTTT.

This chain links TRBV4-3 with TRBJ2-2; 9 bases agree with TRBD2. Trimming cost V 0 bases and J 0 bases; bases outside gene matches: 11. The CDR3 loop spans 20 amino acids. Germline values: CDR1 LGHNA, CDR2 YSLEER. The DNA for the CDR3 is TGCGCCAGCAGCCAAGAACGATTCATAGCGGGGGACCCGAACACCGGGGAGCTGTTTTTT. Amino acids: CASSQERFIAGDPNTGELFF.

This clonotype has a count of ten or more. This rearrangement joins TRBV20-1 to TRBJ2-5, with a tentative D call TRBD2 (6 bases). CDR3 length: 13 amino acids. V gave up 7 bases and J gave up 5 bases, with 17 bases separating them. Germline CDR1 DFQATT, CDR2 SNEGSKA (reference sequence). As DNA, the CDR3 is TGCAGTGGGCGGAGGGAAGGGGCGGAGACCCAGTACTTC. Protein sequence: CSGRREGAETQYF.

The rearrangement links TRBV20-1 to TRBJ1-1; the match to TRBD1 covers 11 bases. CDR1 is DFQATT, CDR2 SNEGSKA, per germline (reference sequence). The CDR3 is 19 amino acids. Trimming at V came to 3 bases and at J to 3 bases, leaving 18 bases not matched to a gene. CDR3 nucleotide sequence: TGCAGTGCTAGTCCCCCCCTCGGACAGGGGGCAAGAGGGGACACTGAAGCTTTCTTT. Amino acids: CSASPPLGQGARGDTEAFF.

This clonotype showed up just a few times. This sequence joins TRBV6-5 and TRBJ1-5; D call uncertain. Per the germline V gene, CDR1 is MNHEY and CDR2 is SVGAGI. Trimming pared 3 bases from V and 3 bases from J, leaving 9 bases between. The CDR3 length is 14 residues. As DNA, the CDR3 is TGTGCCAGCAGTTATCCTCTATCCAATCAGCCCCAGCATTTT. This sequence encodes CASSYPLSNQPQHF.

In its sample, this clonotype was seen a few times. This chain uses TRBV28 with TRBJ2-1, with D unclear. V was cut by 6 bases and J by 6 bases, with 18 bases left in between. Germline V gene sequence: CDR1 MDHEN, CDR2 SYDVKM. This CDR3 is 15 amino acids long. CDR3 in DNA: TGTGCCAGCAGGTACAGTGGGCCGTCCGGCAATGAGCAGTTCTTC. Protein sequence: CASRYSGPSGNEQFF.

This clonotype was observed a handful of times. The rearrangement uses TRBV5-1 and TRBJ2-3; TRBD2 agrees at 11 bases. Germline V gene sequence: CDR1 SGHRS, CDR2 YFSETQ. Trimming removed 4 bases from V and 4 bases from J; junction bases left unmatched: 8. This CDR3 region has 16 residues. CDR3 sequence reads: CASSPGTSGGPDTQYF. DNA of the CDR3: TGCGCCAGCAGCCCTGGGACTAGCGGTGGTCCAGATACGCAGTATTTT.

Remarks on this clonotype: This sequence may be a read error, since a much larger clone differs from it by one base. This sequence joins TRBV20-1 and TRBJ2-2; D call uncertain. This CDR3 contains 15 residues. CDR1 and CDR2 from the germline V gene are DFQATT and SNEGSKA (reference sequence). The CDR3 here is CCARAKNTYTGELFF. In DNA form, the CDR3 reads TGCTGTGCTAGAGCTAAGAATACTTACACCGGGGAGCTGTTTTTT.

Written as DNA, the CDR3 is TGCGCCAGCAGCCCCTTGGGACCGACTAGCACAGATACGCAGTATTTT. Protein sequence: CASSPLGPTSTDTQYF. The chain couples TRBV5-1 to TRBJ2-3; D may match TRBD1 or TRBD2 (5 bases each). The CDR3 totals 16 residues. Germline V gene sequence: CDR1 SGHRS, CDR2 YFSETQ. Trimming left V 4 bases short and J 0 bases short, with 15 bases between.

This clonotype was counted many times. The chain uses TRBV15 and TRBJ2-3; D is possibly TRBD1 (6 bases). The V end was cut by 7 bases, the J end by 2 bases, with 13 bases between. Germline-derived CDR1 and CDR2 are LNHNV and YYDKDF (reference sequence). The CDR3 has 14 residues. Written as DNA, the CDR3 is TGTGCCACCAATCCGGGACACATCACAGATACGCAGTATTTT. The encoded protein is CATNPGHITDTQYF.

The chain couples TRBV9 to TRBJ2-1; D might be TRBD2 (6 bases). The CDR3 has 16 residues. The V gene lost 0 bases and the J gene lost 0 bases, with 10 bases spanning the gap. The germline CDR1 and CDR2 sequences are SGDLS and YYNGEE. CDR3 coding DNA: TGTGCCAGCAGCGTAGGTCACGGGAGCTCCTACAATGAGCAGTTCTTC. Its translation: CASSVGHGSSYNEQFF.

CDR3 sequence (DNA): TGTGCCAGCAGTTACCCGGGACTAGGCACAGATACGCAGTATTTT. It specifies CASSYPGLGTDTQYF. The genes are TRBV7-2 and TRBJ2-3; 8 bases line up with TRBD2. Trimming cost V 6 bases and J 1 base; bases outside gene matches: 6. The length of the CDR3 is 15 residues. Germline assignment: CDR1 SGHTA and CDR2 FQGNSA.

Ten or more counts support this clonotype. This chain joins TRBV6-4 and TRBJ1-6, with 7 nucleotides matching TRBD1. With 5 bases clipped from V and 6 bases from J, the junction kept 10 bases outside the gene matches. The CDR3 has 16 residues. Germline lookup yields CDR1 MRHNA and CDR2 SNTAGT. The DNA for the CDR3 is TGTGCCAGCAGTCCCGTGGGGGGACAGATTAATTCACCCCTCCACTTT. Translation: CASSPVGGQINSPLHF.

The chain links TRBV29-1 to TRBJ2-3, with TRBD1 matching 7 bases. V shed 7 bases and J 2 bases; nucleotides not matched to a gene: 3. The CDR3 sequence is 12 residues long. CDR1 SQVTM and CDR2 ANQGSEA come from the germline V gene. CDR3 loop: CSAGQNTDTQYF. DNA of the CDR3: TGCAGCGCGGGACAGAACACAGATACGCAGTATTTT.

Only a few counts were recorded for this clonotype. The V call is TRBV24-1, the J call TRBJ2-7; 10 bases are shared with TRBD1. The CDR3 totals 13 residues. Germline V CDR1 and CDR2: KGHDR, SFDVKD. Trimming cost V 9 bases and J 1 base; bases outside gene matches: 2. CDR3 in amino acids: CATQGQGSYEQYF. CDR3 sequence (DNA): TGTGCCACCCAGGGACAGGGGTCCTACGAGCAGTACTTC.

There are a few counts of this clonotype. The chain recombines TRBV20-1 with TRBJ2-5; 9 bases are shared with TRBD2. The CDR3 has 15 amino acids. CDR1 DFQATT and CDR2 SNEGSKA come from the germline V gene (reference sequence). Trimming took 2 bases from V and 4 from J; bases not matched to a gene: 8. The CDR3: CSARNSGLARETQYF. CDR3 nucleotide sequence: TGCAGTGCTAGAAACTCGGGACTAGCTAGAGAGACCCAGTACTTC.

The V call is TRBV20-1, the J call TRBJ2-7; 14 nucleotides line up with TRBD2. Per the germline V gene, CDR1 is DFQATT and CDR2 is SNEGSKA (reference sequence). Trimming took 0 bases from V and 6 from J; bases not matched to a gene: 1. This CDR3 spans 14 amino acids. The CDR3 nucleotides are TGCAGTGCTAGAGATGGACTAGCGGGGGGCGAGCAGTACTTC. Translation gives CSARDGLAGGEQYF.

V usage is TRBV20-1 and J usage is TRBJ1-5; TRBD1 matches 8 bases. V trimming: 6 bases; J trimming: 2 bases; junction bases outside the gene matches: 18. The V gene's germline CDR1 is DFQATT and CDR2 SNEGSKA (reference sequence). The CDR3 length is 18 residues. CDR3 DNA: TGCAGTGCCCTTGGGGCAGGGGGCGGTTGGTGGCGCAATCAGCCCCAGCATTTT. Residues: CSALGAGGGWWRNQPQHF.

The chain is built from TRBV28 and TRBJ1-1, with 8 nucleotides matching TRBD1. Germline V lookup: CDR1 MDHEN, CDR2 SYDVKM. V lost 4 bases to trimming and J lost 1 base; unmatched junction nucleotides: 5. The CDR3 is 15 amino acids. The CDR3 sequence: CASSSAGGKNTEAFF. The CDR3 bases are TGTGCCAGCAGTTCCGCAGGGGGCAAGAACACTGAAGCTTTCTTT.

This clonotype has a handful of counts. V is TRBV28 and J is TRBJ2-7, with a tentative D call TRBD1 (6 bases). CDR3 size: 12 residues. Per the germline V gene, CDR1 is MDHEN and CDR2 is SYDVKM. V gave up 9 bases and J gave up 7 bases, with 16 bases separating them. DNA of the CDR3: TGTGCCAGTCAAGGGGGAATCCTGGAGCAGTACGTC. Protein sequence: CASQGGILEQYV.